The next 11 T cell receptor beta chains were all read from a single sample in a study of cytomegalovirus exposure and HLA in healthy donors. A multiplex PCR was run with 60 Vbeta primers and 13 Jbeta primers. Some clones are missing from TCRdb's copy, which holds only in-frame ones; the method was immunoSEQ multiplex PCR. The repertoire holds 120,000 to 150,000 clones, with roughly two thirds as singletons. The sample comprised PBMCs. The receptors originated from a woman aged 40 to 50 in good health and CMV-seronegative.

The table lists this clone with a count of one. The CDR3 reads CASNQAGGGTDTQYF. The CDR3 DNA follows: TGTGCCAGCAACCAAGCGGGGGGCGGCACAGATACGCAGTATTTT. The gene calls are TRBV9 and TRBJ2-3; 9 bases line up with TRBD2. This CDR3 has 15 amino acids. The V and J ends lost 6 bases and 1 base, in that order; junction bases with no gene match: 6. Germline V gene sequence: CDR1 SGDLS, CDR2 YYNGEE.

The CDR3 region is CASGRARQETQYF. The CDR3 DNA is TGTGCCAGTGGGCGGGCACGCCAAGAGACCCAGTACTTC. The chain has TRBV19 and TRBJ2-5; the D gene is possibly TRBD2 (5 bases). The CDR3 loop spans 13 amino acids. Germline assignment: CDR1 LNHDA and CDR2 SQIVND (reference sequence). V dropped 8 bases and J dropped 1 base, with 11 bases sitting between them.

The rearrangement uses TRBV6-5 and TRBJ1-2, with 10 bases fitting TRBD1. The CDR3 has 15 residues. The V and J ends lost 0 bases and 8 bases, in that order; junction bases with no gene match: 6. In germline, CDR1 is MNHEY, CDR2 SVGAGI. For the CDR3, the DNA is TGTGCCAGCAGTTACTCGGGGACAGGGGTATTGGGCTACACCTTC. As protein: CASSYSGTGVLGYTF.

This chain uses TRBV18 with TRBJ1-2; D possibly corresponds to TRBD1 (6 bases). The CDR3 runs 12 residues. Looked up from germline, CDR1 is KGHSH and CDR2 is LQKENI. V was pared by 4 bases and J by 5 bases, with 8 bases between. This CDR3 is CASSQDRYGYTF. CDR3 nucleotide sequence: TGTGCCAGCTCACAGGACAGATATGGCTACACCTTC.

The chain carries TRBV7-9 and TRBJ2-2, with TRBD1 identical over 7 bases. Germline CDR1 is SEHNR and CDR2 is FQNEAQ (reference sequence). The junction had 8 bases not matched to a gene; V was cut back by 5 bases and J by 5 bases. The CDR3 is 15 amino acids. The CDR3 DNA follows: TGTGCCAGCAGCCTAAGACAGGGCCGGACCGGGGAGCTGTTTTTT. Amino acid sequence: CASSLRQGRTGELFF.

The CDR3 spells CASSRDRGNSPLHF. The CDR3 DNA is TGCGCCAGCAGCCGGGACAGGGGTAATTCACCCCTCCACTTT. This chain uses TRBV5-1 with TRBJ1-6; 10 bases are a match to TRBD1. V shed 4 bases and J 6 bases; nucleotides not matched to a gene: 1. The CDR3 runs 14 residues. The germline V gene has CDR1 SGHRS and CDR2 YFSETQ.

The chain joins TRBV29-1 to TRBJ1-2, with D tentatively TRBD1 (6 bases). The CDR3 is 15 residues long. Trimming stripped 6 bases from V and 1 base from J, with 18 bases between. Germline-derived CDR1 and CDR2 are SQVTM and ANQGSEA. CDR3 nucleotide sequence: TGCAGCGTGGAGGGGGGGGGACGGAGTAACTATGGCTACACCTTC. Translated, it gives CSVEGGGRSNYGYTF.

The V call is TRBV7-6, the J call TRBJ2-3; 9 nucleotides line up with TRBD1. Germline CDR1 is SGHVS and CDR2 is FNYEAQ. The CDR3 has 16 residues. V was pared by 1 base and J by 4 bases, with 6 bases of the junction left unmatched. The CDR3 sequence is CASSLVRDRVPDTQYF. In DNA form, the CDR3 reads TGTGCCAGCAGCTTAGTAAGGGACAGGGTCCCAGATACGCAGTATTTT.

V is TRBV13 and J is TRBJ2-1; a possible D gene is TRBD1 (5 bases). The CDR3 totals 17 residues. Germline assignment: CDR1 PRHDT and CDR2 FYEKMQ (reference sequence). The ends were cut back, 1 base at V and 0 bases at J, with 13 bases in the middle. This chain's CDR3 is CASSLVRQLSSYNEQFF. Here the CDR3 DNA reads TGTGCCAGCAGCTTAGTAAGACAGCTGAGCTCCTACAATGAGCAGTTCTTC.

This rearrangement joins TRBV19 to TRBJ1-6; 10 bases align to TRBD1. The V and J ends lost 10 bases and 1 base, in that order; junction bases with no gene match: 4. CDR1 is LNHDA, CDR2 SQIVND, per germline (reference sequence). The CDR3 is 15 residues long. Here the CDR3 DNA reads TGTGCCACCCGGGACAGGGGATCCTATAATTCACCCCTCCACTTT. This sequence encodes CATRDRGSYNSPLHF.

This chain links TRBV7-8 with TRBJ2-5, with no clear D. The CDR3 extends over 12 amino acids. Germline values: CDR1 SGHVS, CDR2 FQNEAQ. V was shortened by 1 base and J by 5 bases, with 5 bases between the two germline ends. The CDR3 protein is CASSLGRETQYF. CDR3 bases: TGTGCCAGCAGCTTAGGTCGTGAGACCCAGTACTTC.